The 6 T cell receptor beta chains below were found in one sample sequenced in a study of cytomegalovirus exposure and HLA in healthy donors. The PCR employed 60 Vbeta primers together with 13 Jbeta primers. Assay: immunoSEQ multiplex PCR; the TCRdb copy retains only in-frame clones and omits some. This table has 100,000 to 150,000 clones, more than 65% appearing once. The sample was PBMCs. The receptor set was obtained from a man aged 45 to 65 in good health and CMV-seronegative.

This clone has a handful of counts. V is TRBV7-8 and J is TRBJ2-7; TRBD2 agrees at 15 bases. The germline V gene encodes CDR1 SGHVS and CDR2 FQNEAQ. The CDR3 has 14 amino acids. V lost 9 bases to trimming and J lost 6 bases; unmatched junction nucleotides: 6. The DNA for the CDR3 is TGTGCCAGTTCTGGACTAGCGGGGGGGCGCGAGCAGTACTTC. As protein: CASSGLAGGREQYF.

The J gene is TRBJ1-6, the V gene TRBV12-5, with a weak D call TRBD1 (6 bases). The V gene lost 5 bases and the J gene lost 10 bases, with 15 bases spanning the gap. The CDR3 contains 14 residues. CDR1 LGHNT and CDR2 FRNRAP come from the germline V gene. The CDR3 coding sequence is TGTGCTAGTGGTGCCTCCGGGGGGCGATCACCCCTCCACTTT. As protein: CASGASGGRSPLHF. Using reference TRBV12-5 and TRBJ1-6 for the parts outside the CDR3, the full variable domain is DARVTQTPRHKVTEMGQEVTMRCQPILGHNTVFWYRQTMMQGLELLAYFRNRAPLDDSGMPKDRFSAEMPDATLATLKIQPSEPRDSAVYFCASGASGGRSPLHFGNGTRLTVT.

The V and J genes are TRBV6-6 and TRBJ1-6; D perhaps matches TRBD1 (5 bases). There are 15 residues in the CDR3. Germline lookup yields CDR1 MNHNY and CDR2 SVGAGI (reference sequence). The V end was cut by 2 bases, the J end by 7 bases, with 12 bases between. CDR3 nucleotide sequence: TGTGCCAGCAGTTACGGAGGGGTTGGGAATTCACCCCTCCACTTT. Encoded protein: CASSYGGVGNSPLHF.

V usage is TRBV27 and J usage is TRBJ2-3, with 13 bases matching TRBD2. V trimming: 6 bases; J trimming: 10 bases; junction bases outside the gene matches: 7. Germline CDR1 and CDR2: MNHEY and SMNVEV (reference sequence). The CDR3 length is 14 residues. CDR3 protein: CASRRTSGGSAQYF. DNA for the CDR3: TGTGCCAGCAGGAGGACTAGCGGGGGATCGGCGCAGTATTTT.

The J gene is TRBJ2-1, the V gene TRBV7-2; TRBD2 is a possible D gene (6 bases). The CDR3 contains 15 residues. V gave up 1 base and J gave up 4 bases, with 11 bases separating them. From germline, CDR1 is SGHTA and CDR2 FQGNSA. In DNA, the CDR3 is TGTGCCAGCAGCTTAGAGGCGGGGTTTTACAATGAGCAGTTCTTC. Translated, it gives CASSLEAGFYNEQFF.

The CDR3: CASSRAGDQGGTQYF. CDR3 sequence (DNA): TGTGCCAGCAGTCGAGCGGGGGACCAAGGGGGGACCCAGTACTTC. V is TRBV6-1 and J is TRBJ2-5, with 8 nucleotides matching TRBD2. Germline V gene lookup returns CDR1 MNHNS and CDR2 SASEGT. The CDR3 is 15 residues long. The V segment lost 5 bases and the J segment 7 bases; nucleotides outside the gene matches: 12.